Shown below are 16 T cell receptor beta chains from a single sample sequenced in a study of response to subunit inactivated influenza vaccine. TCRdb analysed the RT-PCR reads with MiXCR anew, one entry per CDR3 protein. The sample shows some 480,000 distinct CDR3 sequences, approximately 11% of them seen only once. The sequences come from PBMCs from blood, collected more than 35 days after vaccination. All receptors derive from a man aged 50-60 years who received an inactivated influenza vaccine.

This clonotype has at least ten counts. J is TRBJ2-1 and V is TRBV6-4; D ambiguous. Trimming took 5 bases from V and 0 from J, leaving 14 bases between them. Per germline, CDR1 MRHNA and CDR2 SNTAGT. This CDR3 comprises 16 residues. The CDR3 nucleotides read TGTGCCAGCAGTACCGGCGCTGCGAGCTCCTACAATGAGCAGTTCTTC. Protein product: CASSTGAASSYNEQFF.

This clonotype was seen at least ten times. The genes are TRBV20-1 and TRBJ2-3; the D gene is possibly TRBD1 (5 bases). Germline loops: CDR1 DFQATT, CDR2 SNEGSKA (reference sequence). CDR3 length: 14 residues. Trimming took off 5 bases at V and 4 bases at J, with 16 bases between the two ends. CDR3 in DNA: TGCAGTGCTTCCCCGGCCTGGGGCGCAGATACGCAGTATTTT. Protein: CSASPAWGADTQYF.

There are a few counts of this clonotype. The chain recombines TRBV4-2 with TRBJ1-2, with D unresolved. V was cut by 0 bases and J by 2 bases, with 7 bases left in between. CDR1 is LGHNA and CDR2 is YNFKEQ in the germline V gene. The CDR3 spans 14 residues. CDR3 DNA sequence: TGTGCCAGCAGCCAAGAACTACGGAACTATGGCTACACCTTC. This sequence encodes CASSQELRNYGYTF.

The chain joins TRBV29-1 to TRBJ1-2, with 7 bases lining up with TRBD1. J was trimmed by 8 bases and V by 3 bases; bases with no gene match: 9. The germline V gene encodes CDR1 SQVTM and CDR2 ANQGSEA. The CDR3 has 13 amino acids. The CDR3 loop reads CSVEYRQGQGYTF. The CDR3 nucleotides read TGCAGCGTTGAGTATCGACAGGGACAGGGCTACACCTTC. The full variable domain, with the rest looked up from reference TRBV29-1 and TRBJ1-2, is SAVISQKPSRDICQRGTSLTIQCQVDSQVTMMFWYRQQPGQSLTLIATANQGSEATYESGFVIDKFPISRPNLTFSTLTVSNMSPEDSSIYLCSVEYRQGQGYTFGSGTRLTVV.

This clonotype was detected a few times. The chain employs TRBV29-1 and TRBJ2-7, with D hard to call. CDR3 length: 12 residues. CDR1 is SQVTM, CDR2 ANQGSEA, per germline. Trimming cost V 7 bases and J 5 bases, with 15 bases left between them. The CDR3 loop reads CSGTGEHHEQYF. CDR3 sequence (DNA): TGCAGCGGGACCGGAGAGCACCACGAGCAGTACTTC.

There are many counts of this clonotype. The V and J genes are TRBV6-1 and TRBJ1-5; TRBD1 is a possible D gene (6 bases). Trimming left V 5 bases short and J 3 bases short, with 17 bases between. The CDR3 length is 16 residues. Looked up from germline, CDR1 is MNHNS and CDR2 is SASEGT. The CDR3 here is CASSQGGGRDNQPQHF. As DNA, the CDR3 is TGTGCCAGCAGTCAAGGGGGGGGCAGGGACAATCAGCCCCAGCATTTT.

In this sample, this clonotype turned up many times. The gene calls are TRBV20-1 and TRBJ2-7, with 7 positions matching TRBD1. The length of the CDR3 is 15 residues. The ends lost 6 bases at V and 1 base at J; junction bases unmatched: 12. From germline, CDR1 is DFQATT and CDR2 SNEGSKA (reference sequence). DNA for the CDR3: TGCAGTGCAAACAGGGGCCCGAGGGGATCCTACGAGCAGTACTTC. Encoded protein: CSANRGPRGSYEQYF.

The chain combines TRBV20-1 with TRBJ2-2; perhaps D is TRBD1 or TRBD2 (5 bases each). Germline V lookup: CDR1 DFQATT, CDR2 SNEGSKA (reference sequence). The V and J ends lost 5 bases and 4 bases respectively, with 17 bases between them. The CDR3 length is 15 residues. Here the CDR3 DNA reads TGCAGTGCTCAACGACAGCGTCGGGGCACCGGGGAGCTGTTTTTT. This encodes CSAQRQRRGTGELFF.

There are many counts of this clonotype. The V gene is TRBV12-3 or TRBV12-4, the J gene TRBJ1-6; D might be TRBD1 (5 bases). The ends were cut back, 2 bases at V and 5 bases at J, with 10 bases in the middle. The CDR3 extends over 15 amino acids. The CDR3 here is CASSLSGPNNSPLHF. Here the CDR3 DNA reads TGTGCCAGCAGTTTATCGGGACCGAATAATTCACCCCTCCACTTT.

The chain uses TRBV7-2 and TRBJ1-2; TRBD1 matches at 7 bases. Germline values: CDR1 SGHTA, CDR2 FQGNSA. Losses at the gene ends were 2 bases for V and 4 bases for J; bases not matched to a gene: 4. The CDR3 totals 14 residues. CDR3 nucleotide sequence: TGTGCCAGCAGCTTACGCCGGACAGGCTATGGCTACACCTTC. It yields the protein CASSLRRTGYGYTF.

This clonotype was counted ten times or more. V and J are TRBV5-1 and TRBJ2-2, with 9 bases identical to TRBD1. Germline CDR1 is SGHRS and CDR2 is YFSETQ. Trimming removed 4 bases from V and 6 bases from J; junction bases left unmatched: 10. The CDR3 is 16 amino acids. Here the CDR3 reads CASSTRTGAESGELFF. CDR3 nucleotide sequence: TGCGCCAGCAGCACCAGGACAGGGGCGGAATCCGGGGAGCTGTTTTTT.

This sequence joins TRBV9 and TRBJ2-3; D is unresolved. CDR1 SGDLS and CDR2 YYNGEE come from the germline V gene. This CDR3 spans 15 amino acids. With 3 bases removed from V and 0 bases from J, the gap between germline ends came to 11 bases. CDR3 in amino acids: CASSGPGASTDTQYF. CDR3 coding DNA: TGTGCCAGCAGCGGACCGGGCGCCAGCACAGATACGCAGTATTTT.

This clonotype has at least ten counts. The V gene is TRBV6-5, the J gene TRBJ2-1; 10 bases match TRBD2. The CDR3 consists of 17 residues. The V gene end was trimmed by 0 bases and the J gene end by 4 bases; junction bases not matched to a gene: 6. Looked up from germline, CDR1 is MNHEY and CDR2 is SVGAGI. CDR3 residues: CASSYSILAGMYNEQFF. The CDR3 bases are TGTGCCAGCAGTTACTCGATACTAGCGGGGATGTACAATGAGCAGTTCTTC.

This clonotype was seen only a few times. The chain combines TRBV7-9 with TRBJ2-1; TRBD2 aligns across 14 bases. There are 17 residues in the CDR3. Germline-derived CDR1 and CDR2 are SEHNR and FQNEAQ (reference sequence). J gave up 7 bases and V 4 bases, and 9 bases lay outside the gene matches. CDR3: CASSSLGLAGVRNEQFF. The CDR3 bases are TGTGCCAGCAGCTCGCTGGGACTAGCGGGGGTGCGTAATGAGCAGTTCTTC.

This clonotype was seen just once. The chain couples TRBV9 to TRBJ2-7, with 7 positions matching TRBD1. The CDR3 runs 15 residues. V lost 0 bases to trimming and J lost 0 bases; unmatched junction nucleotides: 3. Germline lookup yields CDR1 SGDLS and CDR2 YYNGEE. CDR3 residues: CASSVEGQSSYEQYF. The CDR3 DNA is TGTGCCAGCAGCGTAGAGGGACAGAGCTCCTACGAGCAGTACTTC.

This clonotype has more than one count but fewer than ten. This sequence joins TRBV11-2 and TRBJ2-1, with TRBD1 matching over 9 bases. The CDR3 loop spans 18 amino acids. Per germline, CDR1 SGHAT and CDR2 FQNNGV. Unmatched junction bases numbered 12, after V lost 6 bases and J lost 0 bases. The CDR3 DNA sequence: TGTGCCAGCAGGAAAATACAGGGGGCTCTAAGCTCCTACAATGAGCAGTTCTTC. Its protein product is CASRKIQGALSSYNEQFF.